This entry lists 11 T cell receptor beta chains sequenced from one sample in a study of T cells in Graves' hyperthyroidism and ophthalmopathy. The TCR beta CDR3 regions underwent amplification using RNA transcripts as the source. The HTBI set primed first-round TCR CDR3 RT-PCR. Using its own MiXCR run on the multiplex PCR reads, TCRdb lists one record per CDR3 protein. The sample holds roughly 40,000 distinct CDR3 sequences, around 53% seen once. Sequenced input: blood. The receptors were gathered from a man in his forties or fifties with Graves' ophthalmopathy.

The rearrangement links TRBV7-9 to TRBJ1-5; TRBD1 is a possible D gene (6 bases). Per germline, CDR1 SEHNR and CDR2 FQNEAQ (reference sequence). The V end lost 1 base, the J end lost 10 bases, and 17 bases lay between the germline ends. The CDR3 has 15 amino acids. As DNA, the CDR3 is TGTGCCAGCAGCTTAGAAGGGGGGCTAGATTCACCCCAGCATTTT. Translating gives CASSLEGGLDSPQHF.

The rearrangement uses TRBV20-1 and TRBJ2-3, with D perhaps TRBD2 (6 bases). Looked up from germline, CDR1 is DFQATT and CDR2 is SNEGSKA (reference sequence). Trimming removed 7 bases from V and 11 bases from J, with 22 bases in between. This CDR3 spans 13 amino acids. The chain's CDR3 is CSGSQGGHNEQYF. CDR3 bases: TGCAGTGGATCGCAGGGAGGCCACAATGAGCAGTATTTT.

This clonotype has at least ten counts. The chain links TRBV5-1 to TRBJ1-1; 8 bases match TRBD1. Germline V CDR1 and CDR2: SGHRS, YFSETQ. V lost 3 bases and J lost 0; bases outside the gene matches: 4. The CDR3 is 15 residues long. The DNA of the CDR3 is TGCGCCAGCAGCTGGACAGGGCCCATGAACACTGAAGCTTTCTTT. Protein product: CASSWTGPMNTEAFF. Drawing the rest from reference TRBV5-1 and TRBJ1-1, the complete variable domain is KAGVTQTPRYLIKTRGQQVTLSCSPISGHRSVSWYQQTPGQGLQFLFEYFSETQRNKGNFPGRFSGRQFSNSRSEMNVSTLELGDSALYLCASSWTGPMNTEAFFGQGTRLTVV.

The CDR3 coding sequence is TGTGCCAGCAGCTTGACAGGGGTGGGCACCGGGGAGCTGTTTTTT. Residues: CASSLTGVGTGELFF. The chain is built from TRBV7-2 and TRBJ2-2; 8 nucleotides align to TRBD1. With V trimmed by 3 bases and J by 4 bases, 4 bases remained unmatched. CDR1 is SGHTA, CDR2 FQGNSA, per germline. The CDR3 runs to 15 residues.

The chain joins TRBV14 to TRBJ2-7; the D is unclear. From germline, CDR1 is SGHDN and CDR2 FVKESK. This CDR3 comprises 14 residues. Trimming removed 4 bases at V and 1 base at J, with 11 bases between. The CDR3 is CASSPRKDSYEQYF. The DNA of the CDR3 is TGTGCCAGCAGCCCCCGCAAGGATTCCTACGAGCAGTACTTC.

This rearrangement joins TRBV29-1 to TRBJ2-7, with D hard to call. Germline CDR1 SQVTM, CDR2 ANQGSEA. Trimming took off 2 bases at V and 1 base at J, with 15 bases between the two ends. CDR3 length equals 15 residues. For the CDR3, the DNA is TGCAGCGTTGAATCGGTTGGGGTTCCGTCCTACGAGCAGTACTTC. This gives the protein CSVESVGVPSYEQYF.

J is TRBJ2-3 and V is TRBV19; 9 bases are shared with TRBD2. CDR3 length equals 15 residues. Germline lookup yields CDR1 LNHDA and CDR2 SQIVND (reference sequence). V lost 9 bases and J lost 11; bases outside the gene matches: 18. CDR3 region: CASSTHSGSSYEQYF. CDR3 sequence (DNA): TGTGCCAGCAGCACCCATAGCGGGAGTAGTTATGAGCAGTATTTT.

This clonotype was observed once. V usage is TRBV10-2 and J usage is TRBJ2-7, with 9 bases matching TRBD1. The CDR3 runs 14 residues. Germline V lookup: CDR1 WSHSY, CDR2 SAAADI. With V trimmed by 7 bases and J by 2 bases, 6 bases remained unmatched. The CDR3 region has the DNA TGCGCCAGCAAGTCGGGACAGGGTCCCTACGAGCAGTACTTC. Translation: CASKSGQGPYEQYF.

The table lists this clonotype with many counts. J is TRBJ1-2 and V is TRBV7-9; D is ambiguous. Per germline, CDR1 SEHNR and CDR2 FQNEAQ (reference sequence). The CDR3 contains 15 residues. V was shortened by 5 bases and J by 2 bases, with 15 bases between the two germline ends. CDR3 region: CASSIQVERNYGYTF. CDR3 DNA: TGTGCCAGCAGCATCCAAGTAGAGCGCAACTATGGCTACACCTTC.

This clonotype was counted a single time. The chain joins TRBV10-2 to TRBJ2-6; 8 bases align to TRBD1. With V trimmed by 4 bases and J by 8 bases, 28 bases remained unmatched. Germline values: CDR1 WSHSY, CDR2 SAAADI. The CDR3 is 22 amino acids. CDR3 in DNA: TGCGCCAGCAGTGGGACAGGGCTAGGTGGCTACACCTTCAGTTCGGGGACCAACGTCCTGACTTTC. Translating it yields CASSGTGLGGYTFSSGTNVLTF.

As regards this clonotype: As the CDR3 is not closed by the conserved phenylalanine or tryptophan, this likely results from a read error. Because the CDR3's place on the DNA is in doubt, the DNA is left out and the CDR3 is given as listed by TCRdb. The gene calls are TRBV7-8 and TRBJ2-7; the table's TRBD2 call for D was not verified on the DNA. Termini included, the CDR3 measures 12 amino acids. Germline CDR1 and CDR2: SGHVS and FQNEAQ. CDR3 loop: CASTMGLHERYL.